This entry is about one T cell receptor beta chain. The data were produced by immunoSEQ multiplex PCR, yet TCRdb's version contains in-frame clones alone and is incomplete. The repertoire holds about 60,000 clones, with over 75% as singletons. These data come from a study of OX40 agonist ivuxolimab in advanced cancers. V dropped 3 bases and J dropped 7 bases, with 13 bases sitting between them. The CDR3 is 14 residues long. Per the germline V gene, CDR1 is LNHDA and CDR2 is SQIVND (reference sequence). The gene calls are TRBV19 and TRBJ1-5; no reliable D call. The specimen comprised CD4+ or CD8+ T cells sorted from blood, sampled in a trial of the OX40 agonist ivuxolimab. The receptor's source is an adult with an advanced solid tumor such as melanoma, head and neck, liver or kidney cancer. The CDR3 DNA is TGTGCCAGTAGTATTGCCCCGGGATCCCAGCCCCAGCATTTT. It is translated as CASSIAPGSQPQHF.